The clone carrying this TCR beta chain was counted once. Construction of TCR beta libraries relied on iRepertoire HTBI primers and on Arm-PCR targeting CDR3 regions. A single record per CDR3 protein comes from TCRdb applying MiXCR to the multiplex PCR reads. The sample comprises about 470,000 distinct CDR3 sequences, around 20% of which are singletons, and over 7.5% rests with the top ten. The data are from a study of regulatory T cells in long-lasting Graves disease. Time point specified: persistent/refractory GD, antithyroid drugs over 5 years with positive TRAb. Following extraction of RNA from PBMCs, that RNA was used to make the TCR library. Germline V gives CDR1 SQVTM, CDR2 ANQGSEA. This CDR3 contains 13 residues. With 6 bases clipped from V and 6 bases from J, the junction kept 5 bases outside the gene matches.

This sequence originates from a female donor with Graves disease. The chain employs TRBV29-1 and TRBJ2-2; TRBD1 aligns across 9 bases. The material sequenced was peripheral blood mononuclear cells (PBMCs), taken when the disease was refractory, from a patient treated with antithyroid drugs. The CDR3 is CSVGTGRAGELFF. The CDR3 DNA follows: TGCAGCGTGGGGACAGGGAGGGCCGGGGAGCTGTTTTTT.